A single sample gave rise to the 11 T cell receptor beta chains below, sequenced in a study of T-cell memory formation after mild COVID-19. TCRdb analysed the 5' RACE reads with MiXCR anew, one entry per CDR3 protein. The sample has around 390,000 distinct CDR3 sequences; about a sixth are singletons. The specimen sequenced was PBMCs or a T cell subset sorted from them (not recorded which). These receptors were collected from a man aged 18 to 29 who had mild COVID-19 (a few samples of this study predate the infection). Cell type and time point are not known.

This chain links TRBV3-1 with TRBJ2-5; D is possibly TRBD1 (6 bases). The V and J ends lost 2 bases and 1 base respectively, with 11 bases between them. CDR1 is LGHDT, CDR2 YNNKEL, per germline (reference sequence). The CDR3 extends over 15 amino acids. In DNA, the CDR3 is TGTGCCAGCAGCCAATTCCAGGGGCCCCAAGAGACCCAGTACTTC. This codes for CASSQFQGPQETQYF.

This clonotype appeared a few times. The V and J genes are TRBV20-1 and TRBJ1-2; 7 bases map to TRBD1. The CDR3 is made up of 15 amino acids. V shed 6 bases and J 3 bases; nucleotides not matched to a gene: 13. Germline V lookup: CDR1 DFQATT, CDR2 SNEGSKA (reference sequence). The CDR3 DNA is TGCAGTGCCCAAAGCTTTAGGGGGCCCGACTATGGCTACACCTTC. Encoded protein: CSAQSFRGPDYGYTF.

V and J are TRBV7-2 and TRBJ2-2; tentatively, D is TRBD1 or TRBD2 (6 bases each). The CDR3 is made up of 16 amino acids. Trimming removed 7 bases from V and 0 bases from J, with 15 bases in between. Per the germline V gene, CDR1 is SGHTA and CDR2 is FQGNSA. The CDR3 loop is CASTGGRTANTGELFF. In nucleotides, the CDR3 is TGTGCCAGCACCGGGGGTCGGACAGCGAACACCGGGGAGCTGTTTTTT.

This chain connects TRBV20-1 to TRBJ1-1, with a tentative D call TRBD1 (5 bases). The CDR3 covers 11 residues. Germline assignment: CDR1 DFQATT and CDR2 SNEGSKA (reference sequence). Trimming cost V 0 bases and J 12 bases, with 11 bases left between them. CDR3 in amino acids: CSARDRDYTFF. The DNA of the CDR3 is TGCAGTGCTAGAGACCGGGACTATACTTTCTTT.

The chain combines TRBV5-1 with TRBJ2-1, with D possibly TRBD2 on 5 matching bases. This CDR3 spans 16 amino acids. From germline, CDR1 is SGHRS and CDR2 YFSETQ. Trimming removed 4 bases at V and 7 bases at J, with 21 bases between. CDR3: CASSPTGVQEGNEQFF. The DNA of the CDR3 is TGCGCCAGCAGCCCGACCGGGGTCCAAGAAGGGAATGAGCAGTTCTTC.

The chain is built from TRBV20-1 and TRBJ1-2; TRBD1 is a possible D gene (5 bases). V was clipped by 6 bases and J by 8 bases, with 13 bases between them. This CDR3 has 11 amino acids. Germline V gene lookup returns CDR1 DFQATT and CDR2 SNEGSKA (reference sequence). The CDR3 sequence is CSAGTGQGYTF. The CDR3 coding sequence is TGCAGTGCCGGGACGGGTCAGGGCTACACCTTC.

The chain combines TRBV12-3 or TRBV12-4 with TRBJ1-6; no reliable D call. This CDR3 is built from 14 residues. Trimming removed 5 bases at V and 10 bases at J, with 15 bases between. The CDR3 loop is CASSPWSYGSPLHF. The CDR3 bases are TGTGCCAGCAGTCCGTGGTCCTATGGGTCACCCCTCCACTTT.

This clonotype has just a few counts. The chain joins TRBV5-4 to TRBJ2-1; the match to TRBD2 covers 8 bases. With V trimmed by 5 bases and J by 8 bases, 6 bases remained unmatched. The CDR3 runs to 13 residues. Germline lookup yields CDR1 SGHNT and CDR2 YYREEE (reference sequence). The CDR3 sequence is CASSFGLADEQFF. CDR3 coding DNA: TGTGCCAGCAGTTTCGGACTAGCCGATGAGCAGTTCTTC.

This clonotype was picked up many times. The J gene is TRBJ1-1, the V gene TRBV30; D possibly corresponds to TRBD1 (6 bases). Germline values: CDR1 GTSNPN, CDR2 SVGIG (reference sequence). There are 11 residues in the CDR3. Between the trimmed V and J ends, which lost 0 bases and 10 bases, there was a span of 9 bases. The CDR3 loop is CAWSVQGIAFF. The CDR3 nucleotides are TGTGCCTGGAGTGTACAGGGAATAGCTTTCTTT.

The chain uses TRBV11-2 and TRBJ1-5; weak D call: TRBD1 (5 bases). This CDR3 has 15 amino acids. Germline-derived CDR1 and CDR2 are SGHAT and FQNNGV. Trimming pared 5 bases from V and 3 bases from J, leaving 14 bases between. CDR3 region: CASSLGPLNNQPQHF. As DNA, the CDR3 is TGTGCCAGCAGCCTGGGGCCCTTGAACAATCAGCCCCAGCATTTT. The full variable domain, its missing parts supplied by reference TRBV11-2 and TRBJ1-5, is EAGVAQSPRYKIIEKRQSVAFWCNPISGHATLYWYQQILGQGPKLLIQFQNNGVVDDSQLPKDRFSAERLKGVDSTLKIQPAKLEDSAVYLCASSLGPLNNQPQHFGDGTRLSIL.

This clonotype was detected a few times. The J gene is TRBJ1-5, the V gene TRBV7-2, with 8 bases matching TRBD1. Germline CDR1 SGHTA, CDR2 FQGNSA. The J segment lost 6 bases and the V segment lost 6 bases, leaving 7 bases of the junction unmatched. The CDR3 length is 14 residues. The CDR3 loop is CASRQQGDAQPQHF. The CDR3 coding sequence is TGTGCCAGCAGGCAACAGGGGGATGCTCAGCCCCAGCATTTT.